Each of the 17 T cell receptor beta chains below was sequenced from the same sample in a study of graft-versus-host responses after intestinal transplantation. TCRdb's table, derived via immunoSEQ multiplex PCR, lists solely in-frame clones and lacks some. The sample includes around 88,000 clones, around 86% seen only once; the top ten take 15% to 20%. These TCRs' antigens remain unknown. The sequencing here drew on unstimulated CD8+ T cells sorted from spleen or lymph node cells, taken before intestinal transplant. All receptors derive from a human donor who received an intestinal transplant.

This chain links TRBV27 with TRBJ2-3; 7 nucleotides align to TRBD1. CDR3 length: 14 amino acids. Germline V CDR1 and CDR2: MNHEY, SMNVEV (reference sequence). J gave up 2 bases and V 8 bases, and 7 bases lay outside the gene matches. This CDR3 reads CASGGTGVTDTQYF. CDR3 in DNA: TGTGCCAGCGGGGGAACAGGGGTCACAGATACGCAGTATTTT.

The chain links TRBV29-1 to TRBJ2-7; weak D call: TRBD2 (6 bases). Trimming removed 4 bases at V and 3 bases at J, with 13 bases between. CDR1 and CDR2 (germline): SQVTM, ANQGSEA. The CDR3 contains 13 residues. The CDR3 sequence is CSVAGTEGYEQYF. The CDR3 DNA is TGCAGCGTTGCGGGGACGGAGGGCTACGAGCAGTACTTC.

This clone was counted only a few times. The chain carries TRBV27 and TRBJ2-1; D unresolved. In germline, CDR1 is MNHEY, CDR2 SMNVEV (reference sequence). The CDR3 has 12 residues. V shed 0 bases and J shed 7 bases, with 4 bases lying between them. This chain's CDR3 is CASSLSRNEQFF. As DNA, the CDR3 is TGTGCCAGCAGTTTATCGCGGAATGAGCAGTTCTTC.

V usage is TRBV5-6 and J usage is TRBJ1-2, with 7 bases identical to TRBD1. V shed 5 bases and J 3 bases; nucleotides not matched to a gene: 4. The length of the CDR3 is 13 residues. From germline, CDR1 is SGHDT and CDR2 YYEEEE. CDR3 nucleotide sequence: TGTGCCAGCAGGTTACAGGGGCACTATGGCTACACCTTC. Translated: CASRLQGHYGYTF.

J is TRBJ1-1 and V is TRBV5-4; D is unresolved. The germline V gene encodes CDR1 SGHNT and CDR2 YYREEE (reference sequence). V was cut by 4 bases and J by 1 base, with 11 bases left in between. This CDR3 spans 14 amino acids. DNA for the CDR3: TGTGCCAGCAGCCCAGGACCTCAGAACACTGAAGCTTTCTTT. Translated: CASSPGPQNTEAFF.

The V call is TRBV19, the J call TRBJ2-1; D may correspond to TRBD1 or TRBD2 (5 bases each). The CDR3 has 14 residues. Trimming took off 5 bases at V and 3 bases at J, with 11 bases between the two ends. Germline values: CDR1 LNHDA, CDR2 SQIVND (reference sequence). This chain's CDR3 is CASSGGRDYNEQFF. CDR3 nucleotides: TGTGCCAGTAGTGGGGGACGAGACTACAATGAGCAGTTCTTC.

V is TRBV18 and J is TRBJ2-6; D call uncertain. The CDR3 totals 16 residues. Between the trimmed V and J ends, which lost 1 base and 2 bases, there was a span of 9 bases. Germline-derived CDR1 and CDR2 are KGHSH and LQKENI. The CDR3 region has the DNA TGTGCCAGCTCACCACGGCGGCCCCCTGGGGCCAACGTCCTGACTTTC. Amino acid sequence: CASSPRRPPGANVLTF.

The J gene is TRBJ2-5, the V gene TRBV5-1; D may be TRBD1 or TRBD2 (5 bases each). Per the germline V gene, CDR1 is SGHRS and CDR2 is YFSETQ. The CDR3 consists of 17 residues. V shed 4 bases and J shed 1 base, with 20 bases lying between them. This CDR3 is CASSPPVWGSSQETQYF. Written as DNA, the CDR3 is TGCGCCAGCAGCCCCCCCGTATGGGGGTCTAGCCAAGAGACCCAGTACTTC. The full variable domain, rest sourced from reference TRBV5-1 and TRBJ2-5, is KAGVTQTPRYLIKTRGQQVTLSCSPISGHRSVSWYQQTPGQGLQFLFEYFSETQRNKGNFPGRFSGRQFSNSRSEMNVSTLELGDSALYLCASSPPVWGSSQETQYFGPGTRLLVL.

There are a few counts of this clone. The rearrangement joins TRBV6-5 to TRBJ2-3, with TRBD2 identical over 13 bases. The V segment lost 1 base and the J segment 11 bases; nucleotides outside the gene matches: 9. The germline CDR1 and CDR2 sequences are MNHEY and SVGAGI. The CDR3 covers 16 residues. The chain's CDR3 is CASSYFTSGGGSEQYF. The CDR3 coding sequence is TGTGCCAGCAGTTACTTTACTAGCGGGGGGGGCAGCGAGCAGTATTTT.

The V call is TRBV4-1, the J call TRBJ1-5; D gene unclear. The CDR3 has 13 residues. CDR1 is MGHRA and CDR2 is YSYEKL in the germline V gene. V lost 0 bases to trimming and J lost 7 bases, with 7 bases between them. The CDR3 bases are TGCGCCAGCAGCCAAGAGGGCGAGCAGCCCCAGCATTTT. This codes for CASSQEGEQPQHF.

J is TRBJ2-3 and V is TRBV9, with 7 nucleotides matching TRBD1. Trimming at V came to 4 bases and at J to 4 bases, leaving 9 bases not matched to a gene. The length of the CDR3 is 15 residues. Germline assignment: CDR1 SGDLS and CDR2 YYNGEE. CDR3 DNA: TGTGCCAGCAGCTTCCGGACAGGAGACGCAGATACGCAGTATTTT. Amino acids: CASSFRTGDADTQYF.

Comment on this clone: Other DNA sequences of this sample code for an identical CDR3. The genes are TRBV6-6 and TRBJ2-7; a weak D match, TRBD1 (5 bases). Trimming left V 0 bases short and J 7 bases short, with 7 bases between. From germline, CDR1 is MNHNY and CDR2 SVGAGI (reference sequence). This CDR3 has 12 residues. The CDR3 DNA sequence: TGTGCCAGCAGTTACTCAAGGGGTGAGCAGTACTTC. Translated: CASSYSRGEQYF.

The genes are TRBV4-2 and TRBJ2-2; a possible D gene is TRBD2 (6 bases). V lost 4 bases to trimming and J lost 0 bases, with 12 bases between them. Germline lookup yields CDR1 LGHNA and CDR2 YNFKEQ. The CDR3 totals 16 residues. The CDR3 coding sequence is TGTGCCAGCAGCCCCCAGCTAGCGTCGAACACCGGGGAGCTGTTTTTT. Translating gives CASSPQLASNTGELFF.

V gene TRBV11-3 combines with J gene TRBJ2-7; the match to TRBD1 covers 7 bases. Trimming cost V 1 base and J 2 bases; bases outside gene matches: 8. The CDR3 has 16 residues. The V gene's germline CDR1 is SGHNT and CDR2 YENEEA. CDR3 nucleotides: TGTGCCAGCAGCTTAGGGTGTTGGGGGACAGCCTACGAGCAGTACTTC. It is translated as CASSLGCWGTAYEQYF.

This sequence joins TRBV7-3 and TRBJ1-6, with D possibly being TRBD1 (6 bases). CDR1 is SGHTA, CDR2 FQGTGA, per germline. Trimming pared 5 bases from V and 11 bases from J, leaving 13 bases between. The CDR3 has 13 amino acids. This CDR3 is CASSPTGLTPLHF. In DNA, the CDR3 is TGTGCCAGCAGCCCCACAGGGTTGACACCCCTCCACTTT.

The V call is TRBV27, the J call TRBJ1-2; weak D call: TRBD1 (6 bases). V gave up 0 bases and J gave up 8 bases, with 13 bases separating them. Per germline, CDR1 MNHEY and CDR2 SMNVEV (reference sequence). This CDR3 has 14 amino acids. CDR3 coding DNA: TGTGCCAGCAGTTTATCACACAGGGTAGGCGGCTACACCTTC. This gives the protein CASSLSHRVGGYTF.

V usage is TRBV5-5 and J usage is TRBJ2-6; TRBD1 aligns across 7 bases. Germline V gene lookup returns CDR1 SGHKS and CDR2 YYEKEE (reference sequence). With V trimmed by 1 base and J by 4 bases, 11 bases remained unmatched. The CDR3 spans 18 residues. The CDR3 region has the DNA TGTGCCAGCAGCTTGCGGAACAGGGGAGATTTGGGGGCCAACGTCCTGACTTTC. This gives the protein CASSLRNRGDLGANVLTF.